Listed below are T cell receptor beta chains from one sample, sequenced in a study of OX40 agonist ivuxolimab in advanced cancers. Sequenced by immunoSEQ multiplex PCR; TCRdb stores in-frame clones only, minus some. The top ten clones hold approximately 30% of a sample with 30,000 or so clones, approximately 86% of them seen once. Source: CD4+ or CD8+ T cells sorted from blood, taken in a trial of the OX40 agonist ivuxolimab. Receptors originate from an adult with an advanced solid tumor such as melanoma, head and neck, liver or kidney cancer. CDR3s include the opening cysteine and the closing phenylalanine or tryptophan. The order of the fields is J gene, D gene, clone size, V gene, CDR3 length, CDR3 DNA, CDR3 protein. A D gene is named only where the DNA matches it firmly. Clone size is given for some rows only: seen once, a few or many times, or a class if the clone is expanded.

>TRBJ1-2|-|-|TRBV7-9|13
TGTGCCAGCAGCTTAGGGACACACTATGGCTACACCTTC
CASSLGTHYGYTF
>TRBJ2-3|-|-|TRBV5-1|12
TGCGCCAGCAGCTCACTGGCGGATACGCAGTATTTT
CASSSLADTQYF
>TRBJ2-4|-|-|TRBV29-1|13
TGCAGCGTTGCAATGGGGGCTAAAAACATTCAGTACTTC
CSVAMGAKNIQYF
>TRBJ2-5|-|-|TRBV5-1|12
TGCGCCAGCAGTCGGTACCAAGAGACCCAGTACTTC
CASSRYQETQYF
>TRBJ2-3|-|-|TRBV6-1|14
TGTGCCAGCAGCTATCGAGGAGGCACAGATACGCAGTATTTT
CASSYRGGTDTQYF
>TRBJ2-7|TRBD1|-|TRBV7-9|15
TGTGCCAGCAGCCACCGGGACAGGGGTGCCTACGAGCAGTACTTC
CASSHRDRGAYEQYF
>TRBJ2-7|TRBD2|-|TRBV7-9|14
TGTGCCAGCTTGGGGACTAGCGGACCCTACGAGCAGTACTTC
CASLGTSGPYEQYF
>TRBJ2-5|TRBD1|-|TRBV9|14
TGTGCCAGCAGCCCGGGACAGGGGGGAGCAACCCAGTACTTC
CASSPGQGGATQYF
>TRBJ2-1|-|-|TRBV5-1|15
TGCGCCAGCAGCTTGGGGGCGGGCTCCTACAATGAGCAGTTCTTC
CASSLGAGSYNEQFF
>TRBJ2-1|-|once|TRBV18|15
TGTGCCAGCTCACCTAGCGGACCCACCTACAATGAGCAGTTCTTC
CASSPSGPTYNEQFF
>TRBJ1-5|-|once|TRBV27|13
TGTGCCAGCAGTTTATCGATTGGGCAGCCCCAGCATTTT
CASSLSIGQPQHF
>TRBJ1-1|TRBD1|-|TRBV29-1|15
TGCAGCGTTGAACCCAGACAGGGGCCGAACACTGAAGCTTTCTTT
CSVEPRQGPNTEAFF
>TRBJ1-2|TRBD1|-|TRBV6-6|15
TGTGCCAGCAGTTACATTAGGGCAGGGGGCTATGGCTACACCTTC
CASSYIRAGGYGYTF
>TRBJ1-5|-|-|TRBV27|13
TGTGCCAGCAGAGGGCAGAGCAATCAGCCCCAGCATTTT
CASRGQSNQPQHF
>TRBJ1-1|-|-|TRBV27|14
TGTGCCAGCAGTTTAGAGGGGGGGGTCACTGAAGCTTTCTTT
CASSLEGGVTEAFF
>TRBJ2-3|-|-|TRBV7-9|16
TGTGCCAGCAGCTTAGCCCCAGGAAAATACACAGATACGCAGTATTTT
CASSLAPGKYTDTQYF
>TRBJ2-1|-|few|TRBV7-9|14
TGTGCCAGCAGCTTAGTAACCAGTTTCGAGGAGCAGTTCTTC
CASSLVTSFEEQFF
>TRBJ2-2|TRBD2|-|TRBV5-1|16
TGCGCCAGCAGCACCGGGACTAGCGGAAACACCGGGGAGCTGTTTTTT
CASSTGTSGNTGELFF
>TRBJ2-1|-|-|TRBV5-1|16
TGCGCCAGCAGCTTGGACAGTTTAAGCTCCTACAATGAGCAGTTCTTC
CASSLDSLSSYNEQFF
>TRBJ1-1|-|-|TRBV6-6|12
TGTGCCAGCAGTTACTCGATTACTGAAGCTTTCTTT
CASSYSITEAFF
>TRBJ2-5|TRBD2|-|TRBV10-1|16
TGCGCCAGCAGTGATGAGGGACTAGCGGGTCGGGAGACCCAGTACTTC
CASSDEGLAGRETQYF
>TRBJ2-7|TRBD2|-|TRBV27|18
TGTGCCAGCAGTGGCCCCGGGACTAGCGGTTCCCGCTCCTACGAGCAGTACTTC
CASSGPGTSGSRSYEQYF
>TRBJ1-1|-|few|TRBV9|13
TGTGCCAGCAGCGTGACCGGCAACGCTGAAGCTTTCTTT
CASSVTGNAEAFF
>TRBJ2-5|-|-|TRBV29-1|11
TGCAGCGCCCAGGGCGGTCGGGCCCAGTACTTC
CSAQGGRAQYF
>TRBJ2-7|-|few|TRBV6-5|15
TGTGCCAGCAGTCCCTCGACGGGGGGCACGTACGAGCAGTACTTC
CASSPSTGGTYEQYF
>TRBJ2-7|TRBD2|-|TRBV27|16
TGTGCCAGCAGTGCCCTAGGGACTAGCGGGAGGTACGAGCAGTACTTC
CASSALGTSGRYEQYF
>TRBJ2-7|TRBD2|-|TRBV6-5|15
TGTGCCAGCAGTGCGGGACTAGCGGAGACCTACGAGCAGTACTTC
CASSAGLAETYEQYF
>TRBJ2-1|TRBD1|-|TRBV9|13
TGTGCCAGCAGCGAGACAGGGATCAATGAGCAGTTCTTC
CASSETGINEQFF
>TRBJ2-1|-|-|TRBV7-7|14
TGTGCCAGCAGCGACGGGGATTTCTACAATGAGCAGTTCTTC
CASSDGDFYNEQFF
>TRBJ2-1|TRBD2|-|TRBV7-7|15
TGTGCCAGCAGCTCGGGACTAGCGGGAACCAATGAGCAGTTCTTC
CASSSGLAGTNEQFF
>TRBJ1-1|-|-|TRBV7-9|16
TGTGCCAGCAGCTTAGCGCCAGGGCTTTCGGACACTGAAGCTTTCTTT
CASSLAPGLSDTEAFF
>TRBJ2-1|TRBD2|-|TRBV6-1|14
TGTGCCACCCCCGGCGCGGGGGGAAACAATGAGCAGTTCTTC
CATPGAGGNNEQFF
>TRBJ2-2|-|-|TRBV5-6|14
TGTGCCAGCAGCTTCAGGGGCTTGACCGGGGAGCTGTTTTTT
CASSFRGLTGELFF
>TRBJ1-2|-|-|TRBV7-9|14
TGTGCCAGCAGCTTAACAGGGCACAATTATGGCTACACCTTC
CASSLTGHNYGYTF
>TRBJ2-1|-|-|TRBV9|11
TGTGCCAGCAGCGTAGGAGGTGAGCAGTTCTTC
CASSVGGEQFF
>TRBJ2-7|TRBD1|once|TRBV4-1|14
TGCGCCAGCAGCCTGCCAGGGGGCTCCTACGAGCAGTACTTC
CASSLPGGSYEQYF
>TRBJ2-3|TRBD2|-|TRBV4-1|17
TGCGCCAGCAGCTCCCGGGCAGGAGCGGGAGTCACAGATACGCAGTATTTT
CASSSRAGAGVTDTQYF
>TRBJ2-7|-|few|TRBV7-5|8
TGTGCCAGAAGCCTTTCGTGTTTC
CARSLSCF
>TRBJ2-2|TRBD1|-|TRBV7-9|16
TGTGCCAGCAGCTTAGAGGACAGGAGGAACACCGGGGAGCTGTTTTTT
CASSLEDRRNTGELFF
>TRBJ2-7|-|-|TRBV5-4|13
TGTGCCAGCAGTCCGAGGGGGTACCACGAGCAGTACTTC
CASSPRGYHEQYF
>TRBJ2-5|TRBD2|-|TRBV28|13
TGTGCCAGCAGTCTATTTAGCGGGAGGACCCAGTACTTC
CASSLFSGRTQYF
>TRBJ1-6|-|-|TRBV15|14
TGTGCCACCAGCAGCCCGGGCCGAAATTCACCCCTCCACTTT
CATSSPGRNSPLHF